The sequence of this T cell receptor beta chain was determined in a study of regulatory T cells in long-lasting Graves disease. The table lists this clonotype with a few counts. Antigen unknown. Just one base apart from a much larger clone, this may be a read error. The germline V gene has CDR1 MNHEY and CDR2 SMNVEV (reference sequence). The CDR3 runs to 13 residues. Construction of the TCR beta libraries employed iRepertoire HTBI primers in conjunction with Arm-PCR of CDR3 regions. TCRdb ran MiXCR on the multiplex PCR reads and lists one entry per CDR3 protein. The sample includes approximately 400,000 distinct CDR3 sequences, over 9.5% of them seen just once. The time point: newly diagnosed GD, antithyroid drugs for less than 3 months. Extracted PBMC RNA gave rise to the TCR library. Points from the study as a whole: For persistent Graves' patients, TCR diversity was lower than for newly diagnosed ones.

These same records also appear under a second study, on T cells in Graves' hyperthyroidism and ophthalmopathy. This second report adds: An initial round of RT-PCR targeting the TCR CDR3 relied on the HTBI primer set.

The clonotype was recovered from a woman between 18 and 29 years old with Graves disease. The V call is TRBV27, the J call TRBJ1-1, with D perhaps TRBD1 (5 bases). The material sequenced was peripheral blood mononuclear cells (PBMCs), taken at new diagnosis, from a patient treated with antithyroid drugs. This CDR3 is CASSISSRAEAFF. In DNA, the CDR3 is TGTGCCAGCAGTATATCCTCCAGGGCTGAAGCTTTCTTT.